The source of this T cell receptor (beta chain) is a study of spatial heterogeneity in lung cancer. Overall study: The donors comprised about 74 untreated early-stage non-small cell lung cancer patients. Where available, sequencing covered follow-up PBMC samples, taken at a median of approximately 24 months after resection. Notes on the study in general: Among blood samples, ubiquitous expanded tumor TCRs appeared more at resection than at follow-up.

This clonotype was counted a few times. The target antigen is unknown. The study tagged each TCR cDNA molecule with a unique molecular identifier. One entry per CDR3 protein, called by TCRdb with MiXCR from the 5' RACE reads. The sample includes under 150,000 distinct CDR3 sequences, 9.5% to 15% of them seen just once. Germline V CDR1 and CDR2: SGDLS, YYNGEE. CDR3 length: 14 residues. V was cut by 0 bases and J by 2 bases, with 8 bases left in between. The time point is: blood at routine non-recurrence follow-up after resection. Unsorted whole RNA samples from tumor, nontumor lung or frozen PBMC were sequenced.

This rearrangement joins TRBV9 to TRBJ2-5; possible D gene TRBD1, 6 bases. The sample in question was PBMCs, obtained at follow-up. This clonotype was obtained from a male donor with early-stage non-small cell lung cancer. The CDR3 DNA reads TGTGCCAGCAGCGTAGGGGGACAACAAGAGACCCAGTACTTC. Translation gives CASSVGGQQETQYF.